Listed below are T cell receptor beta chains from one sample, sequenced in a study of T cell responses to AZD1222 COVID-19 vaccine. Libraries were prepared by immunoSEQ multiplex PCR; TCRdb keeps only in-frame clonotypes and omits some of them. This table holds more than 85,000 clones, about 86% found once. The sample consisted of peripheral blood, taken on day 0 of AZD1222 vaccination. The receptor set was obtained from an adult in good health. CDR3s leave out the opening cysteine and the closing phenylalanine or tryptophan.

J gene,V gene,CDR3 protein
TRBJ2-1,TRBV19,ASSRGSYNEQF
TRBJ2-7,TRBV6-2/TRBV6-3,ASSQRGEQY
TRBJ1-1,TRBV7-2,ASSPLSTEAF
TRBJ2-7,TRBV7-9,ASLRGKGEQY
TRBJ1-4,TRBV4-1,ASSQEEHGRNEKLF
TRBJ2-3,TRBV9,ASSSGLAADTQY
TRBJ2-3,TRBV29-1,SATRDTQY
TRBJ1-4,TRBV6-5,ASRTGGGTNEKLF
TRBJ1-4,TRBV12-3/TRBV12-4,ASSRREGQKLF
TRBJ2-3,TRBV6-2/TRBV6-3,ASSYFMDSDTQY
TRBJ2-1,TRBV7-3,ASSYTSGRGAYNEQF
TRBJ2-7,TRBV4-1,ASSQDFASAKHEQY
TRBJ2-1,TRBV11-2,ASSLLRPSGSANEQF
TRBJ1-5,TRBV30,AWSPGGSYQPQH
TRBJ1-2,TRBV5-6,ASSPIRMGYNYGYT
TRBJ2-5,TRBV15,ATSRERGGLQETQY
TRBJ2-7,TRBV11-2,ASSSLRGQITYEQY
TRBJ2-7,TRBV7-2,ASSLQGNGGEQY
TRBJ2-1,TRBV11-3,ASSLDDRESSYNEQF
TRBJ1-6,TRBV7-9,ASSFGRGYNSPLH
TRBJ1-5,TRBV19,ASSTRQGNQPQH
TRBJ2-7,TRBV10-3,AISESERGEQY
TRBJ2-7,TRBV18,ASSLAGQTYEQY
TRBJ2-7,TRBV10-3,AISDSTGTSGRAIGEQY
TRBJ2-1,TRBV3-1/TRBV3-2,ASCHRNEQF
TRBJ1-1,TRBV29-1,SVYRTMNTEAF
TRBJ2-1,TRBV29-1,SVVGTGNYNEQF
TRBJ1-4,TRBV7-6,ASSLVGATNEKLF
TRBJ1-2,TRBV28,ASSPDLGEFYGYT
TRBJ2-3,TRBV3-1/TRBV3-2,ASSQETGAGTDTQY
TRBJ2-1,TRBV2,ASSEQGSAEQF
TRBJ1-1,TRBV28,ASSLESGTRNTEAF
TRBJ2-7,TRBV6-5,ASALLAESYEQY
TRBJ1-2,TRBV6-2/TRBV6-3,ASSYSPGQANYGYT
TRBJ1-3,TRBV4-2,ASSQELDVRSGNTIY
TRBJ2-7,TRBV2,ASSPQGASVQY
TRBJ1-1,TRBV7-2,ASSLAGQPNTEAF
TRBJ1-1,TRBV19,ASSSHGQPNTEAF
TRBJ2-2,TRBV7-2,ASSPSGGNTGELF
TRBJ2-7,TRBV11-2,ASSLGNEQY
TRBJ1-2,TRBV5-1,ASSVQTTFDGYT
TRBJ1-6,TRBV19,ASTRDRKFNSPLH
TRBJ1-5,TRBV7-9,ASSQKANQPQH
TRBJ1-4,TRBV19,ASREGTNEKLF
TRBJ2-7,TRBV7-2,ASSLLILRDRAYEQY
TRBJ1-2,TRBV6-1,ASSEAGTYYGYT
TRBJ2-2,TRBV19,ASSFRTGLTGELF
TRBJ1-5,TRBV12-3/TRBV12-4,ASSSNRDGPQH